The clone carrying this TCR beta chain has a count of ten or more. RNA transcripts were the template for amplifying TCR beta CDR3 regions. With the HTBI primer set, the TCR CDR3 went through a first round of RT-PCR. TCRdb analysed the multiplex PCR reads with MiXCR anew, one entry per CDR3 protein. This sample has around 570,000 distinct CDR3 sequences; just under 20% occur once, and the top ten carry about 45%. Germline lookup yields CDR1 SGHTA and CDR2 FQGNSA. This CDR3 is built from 16 residues. After removal of 5 bases from V and 3 bases from J, the junction contained 11 bases not matched to a gene. The data were taken from a study of T cells in Graves' hyperthyroidism and ophthalmopathy.

The source of this sequence is a man aged 40-49 years with Graves' ophthalmopathy. This chain uses TRBV7-2 with TRBJ2-7, with 9 bases matching TRBD2. The sample was blood. CDR3 amino acids: CASSPDSGRWVYEQYF. CDR3 DNA sequence: TGTGCCAGCAGCCCTGATAGCGGGAGATGGGTCTACGAGCAGTACTTC.